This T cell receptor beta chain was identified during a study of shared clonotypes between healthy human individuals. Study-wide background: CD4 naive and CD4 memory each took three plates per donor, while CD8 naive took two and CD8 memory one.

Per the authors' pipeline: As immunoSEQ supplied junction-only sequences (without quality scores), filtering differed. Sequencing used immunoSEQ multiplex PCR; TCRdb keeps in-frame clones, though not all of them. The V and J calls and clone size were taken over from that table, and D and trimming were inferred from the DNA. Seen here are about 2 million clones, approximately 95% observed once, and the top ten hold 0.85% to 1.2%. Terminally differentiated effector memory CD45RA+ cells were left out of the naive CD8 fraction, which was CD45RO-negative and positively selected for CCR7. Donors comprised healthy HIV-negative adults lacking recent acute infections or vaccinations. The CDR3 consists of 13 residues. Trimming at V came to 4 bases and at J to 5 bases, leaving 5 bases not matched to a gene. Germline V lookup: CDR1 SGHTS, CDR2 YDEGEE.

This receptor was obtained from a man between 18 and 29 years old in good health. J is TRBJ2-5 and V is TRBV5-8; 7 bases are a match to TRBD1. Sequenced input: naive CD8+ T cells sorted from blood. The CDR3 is CASSGTVEETQYF. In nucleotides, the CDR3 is TGTGCCAGCAGCGGGACAGTGGAGGAGACCCAGTACTTC. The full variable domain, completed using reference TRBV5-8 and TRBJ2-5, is EAGVTQSPTHLIKTRGQQATLRCSPISGHTSVYWYQQALGLGLQFLLWYDEGEERNRGNFPPRFSGRQFPNYSSELNVNALELEDSALYLCASSGTVEETQYFGPGTRLLVL.